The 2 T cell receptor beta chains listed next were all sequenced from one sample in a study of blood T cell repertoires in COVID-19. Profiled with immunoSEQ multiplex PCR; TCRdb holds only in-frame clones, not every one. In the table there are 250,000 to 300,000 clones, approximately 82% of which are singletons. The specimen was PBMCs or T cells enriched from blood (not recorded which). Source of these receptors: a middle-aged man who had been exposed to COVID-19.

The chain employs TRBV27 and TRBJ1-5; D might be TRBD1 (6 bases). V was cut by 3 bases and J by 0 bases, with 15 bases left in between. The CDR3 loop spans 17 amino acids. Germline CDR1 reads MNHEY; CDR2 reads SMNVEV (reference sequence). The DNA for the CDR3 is TGTGCCAGCAGTTTTTGGGGTGGCAGGGGTAGCAATCAGCCCCAGCATTTT. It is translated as CASSFWGGRGSNQPQHF.

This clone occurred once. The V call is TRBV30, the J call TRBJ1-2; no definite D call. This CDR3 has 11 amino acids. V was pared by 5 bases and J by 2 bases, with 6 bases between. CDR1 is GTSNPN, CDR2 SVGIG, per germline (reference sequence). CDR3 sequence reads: CAWDGNYGYTF. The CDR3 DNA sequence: TGTGCCTGGGACGGGAACTATGGCTACACCTTC. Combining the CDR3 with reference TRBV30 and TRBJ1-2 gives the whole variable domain SQTIHQWPATLVQPVGSPLSLECTVEGTSNPNLYWYRQAAGRGLQLLFYSVGIGQISSEVPQNLSASRPQDRQFILSSKKLLLSDSGFYLCAWDGNYGYTFGSGTRLTVV.